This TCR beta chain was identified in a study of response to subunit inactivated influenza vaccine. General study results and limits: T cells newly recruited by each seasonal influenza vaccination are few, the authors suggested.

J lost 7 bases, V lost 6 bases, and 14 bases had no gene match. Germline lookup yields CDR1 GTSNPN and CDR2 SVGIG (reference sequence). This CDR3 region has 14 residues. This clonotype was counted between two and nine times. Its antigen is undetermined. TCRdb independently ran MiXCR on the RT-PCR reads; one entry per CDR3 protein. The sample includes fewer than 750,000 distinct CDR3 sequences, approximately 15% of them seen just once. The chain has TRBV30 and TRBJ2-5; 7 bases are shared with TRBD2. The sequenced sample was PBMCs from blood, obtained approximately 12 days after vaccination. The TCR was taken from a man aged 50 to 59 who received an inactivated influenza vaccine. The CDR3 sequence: CACLRSSGLWTQYF. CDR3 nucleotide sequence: TGTGCCTGTCTCAGGTCTAGCGGCCTTTGGACCCAGTACTTC.